This T cell receptor beta chain was captured in a study of CD8 T cells in Susac syndrome. The CDR3 totals 12 residues. From germline, CDR1 is GTSNPN and CDR2 SVGIG (reference sequence). Trimming pared 4 bases from V and 5 bases from J, leaving 12 bases between. Reverse transcription used 0.5 to 1 ug RNA and random hexamers. MiXCR, run by TCRdb on the immunoSEQ multiplex PCR reads, gives a single entry per CDR3 protein. Among approximately 180,000 distinct CDR3 sequences, approximately 93% were seen once, and the ten largest hold roughly 0.098%. The receptor was derived from a human donor with multiple sclerosis. The V call is TRBV30, the J call TRBJ2-7; D remains ambiguous. Source material: CD4+ T cells from PBMCs. The CDR3 nucleotides read TGTGCCTGGAAAACCCCTTTTCACGAGCAGTACTTC. Translated: CAWKTPFHEQYF. Full variable domain (outside the CDR3, taken from reference TRBV30 and TRBJ2-7): SQTIHQWPATLVQPVGSPLSLECTVEGTSNPNLYWYRQAAGRGLQLLFYSVGIGQISSEVPQNLSASRPQDRQFILSSKKLLLSDSGFYLCAWKTPFHEQYFGPGTRLTVT.